The TCR beta chain described here comes from a study of cytomegalovirus exposure and HLA in healthy donors. For the study at large: An earlier analysis identified approximately 110 million unique TCR beta sequences in some 170 million T cells. Study-level points and caveats: The study assumed roughly uniform donor sequencing depth for presence/absence analyses. The listing of 150 to 200 TCR beta chains classed them as cytomegalovirus-associated. Beyond CMV serostatus, there was no information to go on about immune exposure.

On this clone: What it binds is unknown.

This PCR relied on a set of 60 Vbeta primers and 13 Jbeta primers. Assay used: immunoSEQ multiplex PCR; TCRdb lists only in-frame clones, some missing. Altogether about 59,000 clones are present, roughly four fifths being singletons, with the ten largest covering 1.5% to 2%. The CDR3 extends over 15 amino acids. The V gene lost 3 bases and the J gene lost 0 bases, with 12 bases spanning the gap. Germline-derived CDR1 and CDR2 are SNHLY and FYNNEI. The rearrangement joins TRBV2 to TRBJ2-7; TRBD1 might be the D (6 bases). Sequences were obtained from PBMCs. The TCR originated in a human donor in good health. DNA for the CDR3: TGTGCCAGCAGTGATTTTTGGGACACCTCCTACGAGCAGTACTTC. This gives the protein CASSDFWDTSYEQYF.